These 7 T cell receptor beta chains came from one sample sequenced in a study of blood T cell repertoires in COVID-19. Generated by immunoSEQ multiplex PCR, the TCRdb table keeps only in-frame clones and is missing some. The sample consists of about 73,000 clones, approximately 92% of them appearing once. Material: peripheral blood. Every receptor here comes from an elderly man with acute or convalescent COVID-19.

The rearrangement uses TRBV2 and TRBJ2-2, with 10 bases fitting TRBD2. The CDR3 runs 15 residues. Germline CDR1 reads SNHLY; CDR2 reads FYNNEI. Losses at the gene ends were 6 bases for V and 10 bases for J; bases not matched to a gene: 11. The CDR3: CASSPLGAGGEELFF. The CDR3 DNA reads as TGTGCCAGCAGCCCCCTCGGAGCGGGAGGGGAGGAGCTGTTTTTT.

V and J are TRBV7-2 and TRBJ2-4, with 11 bases identical to TRBD2. Losses at the gene ends were 1 base for V and 6 bases for J; bases not matched to a gene: 5. Germline V CDR1 and CDR2: SGHTA, FQGNSA. The CDR3 covers 16 residues. The CDR3 DNA reads as TGTGCCAGCAGCTTAGATGGACTAGCGGGCCTAAACATTCAGTACTTC. Protein sequence: CASSLDGLAGLNIQYF.

The chain couples TRBV2 to TRBJ1-2, with unresolved D. V lost 1 base, J lost 6 bases, and 6 bases lay in between. The germline V gene has CDR1 SNHLY and CDR2 FYNNEI. This CDR3 region has 12 residues. The DNA for the CDR3 is TGTGCCAGCAGTGAAGAACTGGATGGCTACACCTTC. Its translation: CASSEELDGYTF.

This sequence joins TRBV5-5 and TRBJ1-2, with D maybe TRBD1 (5 bases). Trimming pared 3 bases from V and 4 bases from J, leaving 10 bases between. CDR3 length: 13 amino acids. Germline CDR1 is SGHKS and CDR2 is YYEKEE (reference sequence). The CDR3 is CASSSTASYGYTF. The CDR3 region has the DNA TGTGCCAGCAGCTCGACAGCTTCCTATGGCTACACCTTC.

V and J are TRBV7-2 and TRBJ2-7, with D perhaps TRBD1 (5 bases). Trimming shortened V by 4 bases and J by 2 bases, and 9 bases separated the two germline ends. This CDR3 spans 13 amino acids. Looked up from germline, CDR1 is SGHTA and CDR2 is FQGNSA. Here the CDR3 DNA reads TGTGCCAGCAGCTCCAGGGCACCCTACGAGCAGTACTTC. Residues: CASSSRAPYEQYF.

V gene TRBV4-1 combines with J gene TRBJ2-1; 9 bases are a match to TRBD2. The CDR3 has 16 amino acids. V trimming: 3 bases; J trimming: 9 bases; junction bases outside the gene matches: 12. From germline, CDR1 is MGHRA and CDR2 YSYEKL. DNA of the CDR3: TGCGCCAGCAGCCATGCCCAGGGACTAGCTTTAGGTGAGCAGTTCTTC. It translates to CASSHAQGLALGEQFF.

The chain uses TRBV5-4 and TRBJ1-2, with a possible D match to TRBD1 (6 bases). Germline assignment: CDR1 SGHNT and CDR2 YYREEE (reference sequence). V shed 2 bases and J shed 6 bases, with 20 bases lying between them. CDR3 length: 16 amino acids. The CDR3 loop is CASSFPDRLESDGYTF. In nucleotides, the CDR3 is TGTGCCAGCAGCTTCCCCGACAGGCTCGAGTCGGATGGCTACACCTTC.